Ten or more counts support the clone carrying this TCR beta chain. Antigen specificity is unknown. The sample comes from a study of T cells in Graves' hyperthyroidism and ophthalmopathy. Study findings and constraints: Most clonotypes expanded in thyroid above 0.001 were likewise present in blood. Through a model of 13 V-J features, ophthalmopathy was separated from stable hyperthyroidism.

A patient was excluded if there was uncontrolled infection, other autoimmune disease, pregnancy or lactation. PBMCs stemmed from about 9.7 ml fresh peripheral blood. V was shortened by 0 bases and J by 0 bases, with 9 bases between the two germline ends. The CDR3 extends over 17 amino acids. Germline CDR1 reads LNHNV; CDR2 reads YYDKDF (reference sequence). The source material, RNA transcripts, was used to amplify TCR beta CDR3 regions. TCR CDR3 regions were first amplified by RT-PCR with HTBI primers. TCRdb re-called the multiplex PCR reads through MiXCR, storing one row per CDR3 protein. Of some 460,000 distinct CDR3 sequences listed, around a sixth were seen once; the top ten hold over 7.5%.

J is TRBJ2-6 and V is TRBV15, with D hard to call. Sequencing was carried out using blood. The sequence came from a young woman with Graves' hyperthyroidism. DNA of the CDR3: TGTGCCACCAGCAGAGATACGGCGAGCTCTGGGGCCAACGTCCTGACTTTC. Its protein product is CATSRDTASSGANVLTF.